This T cell receptor beta chain was obtained from a study of metastatic and nonmetastatic thyroid tumors. Study information: Across blood and tumor or nodule tissue, repertoires from malignant and benign thyroid patients were compared with one another.

Each patient came to thyroid surgery without any prior treatment (of any kind). In regard to this clone: What it recognizes is unknown.

How the authors handled the data: Using the CDR3 differences seen across clinicopathological groups, the authors built a distant-metastasis classifier for papillary thyroid cancer, which was meant to discriminate distant-metastatic patients. From the PCR reads, TCRdb re-called clones with MiXCR. The V and J calls, along with clone size, are taken from TCRdb and not from the paper's own processing. The sample lists approximately 41,000 clones; approximately 24% were seen once. Findings and limits, study-wide: Malignant tumors reportedly showed significantly higher TCR beta diversity than benign nodules in both blood and tumor.

This CDR3 is 18 amino acids long. Unmatched junction bases numbered 10, after V lost 0 bases and J lost 7 bases. Germline V CDR1 and CDR2: WSHSY, SAAADI. The V and J genes are TRBV10-2 and TRBJ2-3, with 13 nucleotides matching TRBD2. This clonotype was sampled from a female donor with papillary thyroid cancer or a benign thyroid nodule (not recorded which). Some clones in this sample may be carry-over from other donors' samples. Source material: tumor tissue. The CDR3 bases are TGCGCCAGCAGTGAGTCGACAGCGGGACTAGCGGGACTGTATACGCAGTATTTT. Its translation is CASSESTAGLAGLYTQYF.